This TCR beta chain appears in the sequencing data of a study of multiple sclerosis patients with progressive multifocal leukoencephalopathy. Time point denoted: less than 7 months of natalizumab therapy. The data were produced by immunoSEQ multiplex PCR, yet TCRdb's version contains in-frame clones alone and is incomplete. The sample yields some 31,000 clones, roughly 90% seen once. This clonotype was sampled from a human donor with multiple sclerosis. This sample comprised PBMCs, obtained from a patient treated with natalizumab.

The CDR3 protein is CASSLGALSGNTIYF. The DNA of the CDR3 is TGTGCCAGCAGTTTGGGGGCCCTCTCTGGAAACACCATATATTTT. The V and J genes are TRBV28 and TRBJ1-3; possible D gene TRBD1, 6 bases. Per the germline V gene, CDR1 is MDHEN and CDR2 is SYDVKM. CDR3 size: 15 residues. V lost 3 bases, J lost 0 bases, and 9 bases lay in between. The variable domain in full, with the rest retrieved from reference TRBV28 and TRBJ1-3, is DVKVTQSSRYLVKRTGEKVFLECVQDMDHENMFWYRQDPGLGLRLIYFSYDVKMKEKGDIPEGYSVSREKKERFSLILESASTNQTSMYLCASSLGALSGNTIYFGEGSWLTVV.